The 25 T cell receptor beta chains in this list originate from one sample, sequenced in a study of cytomegalovirus exposure and HLA in healthy donors. Use of 60 Vbeta and 13 Jbeta primers characterized the PCR. The table came from immunoSEQ multiplex PCR; TCRdb's copy has only in-frame clones and leaves some out. The sample holds 150,000 to 200,000 clones, around four fifths seen once. The sequenced material came from PBMCs. The receptors were sampled from a woman younger than 35 in good health and CMV-seronegative.

The rearrangement links TRBV18 to TRBJ2-7; D ambiguous. Germline-derived CDR1 and CDR2 are KGHSH and LQKENI. This CDR3 is built from 15 residues. V lost 2 bases and J 3 bases, leaving 14 bases between the germline ends. The CDR3 loop reads CASSPAGPVGYEQYF. Written as DNA, the CDR3 is TGTGCCAGCTCACCAGCTGGGCCGGTAGGCTACGAGCAGTACTTC.

The chain carries TRBV5-1 and TRBJ1-2; D is perhaps TRBD1 (5 bases). Trimming removed 7 bases at V and 4 bases at J, with 14 bases between. This CDR3 contains 13 residues. Germline V lookup: CDR1 SGHRS, CDR2 YFSETQ. The DNA of the CDR3 is TGCGCCAGCCGGAAGCCGGGACTCTATGGCTACACCTTC. Residues: CASRKPGLYGYTF.

The chain is built from TRBV29-1 and TRBJ1-1, with D perhaps TRBD1 (6 bases). V was cut by 7 bases and J by 3 bases, with 15 bases left in between. Germline V gene lookup returns CDR1 SQVTM and CDR2 ANQGSEA. This CDR3 is built from 13 residues. DNA of the CDR3: TGCAGCGGGGGGCCGGGGCGGCACACTGAAGCTTTCTTT. Encoded protein: CSGGPGRHTEAFF. Complete variable domain (other parts from reference TRBV29-1 and TRBJ1-1): SAVISQKPSRDICQRGTSLTIQCQVDSQVTMMFWYRQQPGQSLTLIATANQGSEATYESGFVIDKFPISRPNLTFSTLTVSNMSPEDSSIYLCSGGPGRHTEAFFGQGTRLTVV.

J is TRBJ2-6 and V is TRBV19, with D maybe TRBD1 (6 bases). This CDR3 has 17 residues. CDR1 LNHDA and CDR2 SQIVND come from the germline V gene (reference sequence). Trimming left V 10 bases short and J 0 bases short, with 19 bases between. CDR3 nucleotide sequence: TGTGCCACTCCCCCCGCCAGACAGGACTCTGGGGCCAACGTCCTGACTTTC. Protein sequence: CATPPARQDSGANVLTF.

In its sample, this clone was seen a few times. This chain connects TRBV29-1 to TRBJ2-5; 7 nucleotides agree with TRBD1. This CDR3 has 12 residues. Germline CDR1 and CDR2: SQVTM and ANQGSEA. Unmatched junction bases numbered 3, after V lost 6 bases and J lost 2 bases. The CDR3 DNA reads TGCAGCGTGGGACAGACACAAGAGACCCAGTACTTC. Translating it yields CSVGQTQETQYF.

This clone was seen more than once but under ten times. V is TRBV7-3 and J is TRBJ2-2, with 10 positions matching TRBD2. The CDR3 sequence is 14 residues long. Germline values: CDR1 SGHTA, CDR2 FQGTGA. With 3 bases clipped from V and 9 bases from J, the junction kept 4 bases outside the gene matches. The CDR3 protein is CASSFSGGHRELFF. The CDR3 DNA reads TGTGCCAGCAGCTTTAGCGGGGGGCACCGGGAGCTGTTTTTT.

The chain uses TRBV11-2 and TRBJ1-2; weak D call: TRBD1 (5 bases). V was clipped by 6 bases and J by 3 bases, with 20 bases between them. The CDR3 is 16 amino acids. The germline V gene encodes CDR1 SGHAT and CDR2 FQNNGV. DNA for the CDR3: TGTGCCAGCAGTCAAAGGGGATTCTCTGGGGACTATGGCTACACCTTC. It translates to CASSQRGFSGDYGYTF. Based on the CDR3 plus reference TRBV11-2 and TRBJ1-2, the full variable domain is EAGVAQSPRYKIIEKRQSVAFWCNPISGHATLYWYQQILGQGPKLLIQFQNNGVVDDSQLPKDRFSAERLKGVDSTLKIQPAKLEDSAVYLCASSQRGFSGDYGYTFGSGTRLTVV.

J is TRBJ2-7 and V is TRBV6-1; D remains ambiguous. CDR3 size: 14 residues. Germline CDR1 MNHNS, CDR2 SASEGT. V lost 0 bases and J lost 1, with 7 bases in between. The CDR3 here is CASSEAGFSYEQYF. The CDR3 DNA reads as TGTGCCAGCAGTGAAGCCGGTTTTTCCTACGAGCAGTACTTC.

The chain uses TRBV2 and TRBJ2-6, with D unclear. Germline-derived CDR1 and CDR2 are SNHLY and FYNNEI. This CDR3 comprises 15 residues. The V end lost 3 bases, the J end lost 0 bases, and 6 bases lay between the germline ends. CDR3 sequence: CASSDHGSGANVLTF. The CDR3 nucleotides are TGTGCCAGCAGTGACCACGGCTCTGGGGCCAACGTCCTGACTTTC.

The rearrangement joins TRBV7-3 to TRBJ2-3, with D maybe TRBD2 (6 bases). V shed 3 bases and J shed 4 bases, with 8 bases lying between them. The germline V gene has CDR1 SGHTA and CDR2 FQGTGA. The CDR3 loop spans 13 amino acids. In DNA form, the CDR3 reads TGTGCCAGCAGCTTTAGCGGCTCAGATACGCAGTATTTT. It codes for CASSFSGSDTQYF.

The chain joins TRBV10-3 to TRBJ2-7; 10 nucleotides line up with TRBD1. The CDR3 consists of 15 residues. Germline values: CDR1 ENHRY, CDR2 SYGVKD. J lost 4 bases, V lost 2 bases, and 5 bases had no gene match. CDR3 residues: CAISEPGQGRYEQYF. Written as DNA, the CDR3 is TGTGCCATCAGTGAGCCGGGACAGGGGAGGTACGAGCAGTACTTC.

This clone was seen a handful of times. This chain uses TRBV28 with TRBJ2-3; D not certain. CDR1 is MDHEN, CDR2 SYDVKM, per germline. V was cut by 7 bases and J by 0 bases, with 14 bases left in between. The CDR3 is made up of 15 amino acids. CDR3: CASIYGTSSTDTQYF. The CDR3, as DNA: TGTGCCAGCATCTATGGTACTTCTAGCACAGATACGCAGTATTTT.

Only one count was recorded for this clone. The chain is built from TRBV10-3 and TRBJ2-1, with 10 bases lining up with TRBD2. The V and J ends lost 4 bases and 7 bases, in that order; junction bases with no gene match: 4. CDR3 length: 14 residues. CDR1 and CDR2 (germline): ENHRY, SYGVKD. The CDR3, as DNA: TGTGCCATCAGTGTCGGACTAGCGGCGAATGAGCAGTTCTTC. Translating it yields CAISVGLAANEQFF.

The V and J genes are TRBV7-3 and TRBJ2-5; TRBD2 matches 7 bases. Germline-derived CDR1 and CDR2 are SGHTA and FQGTGA. V lost 5 bases and J lost 9; bases outside the gene matches: 12. There are 14 residues in the CDR3. CDR3 amino acids: CASSDRDYQGPQYF. The CDR3 nucleotides are TGTGCCAGCAGCGACCGGGACTACCAGGGACCCCAGTACTTC.

The chain combines TRBV9 with TRBJ2-2, with 7 bases that match TRBD1. Germline V lookup: CDR1 SGDLS, CDR2 YYNGEE. The CDR3 extends over 14 amino acids. V was pared by 4 bases and J by 6 bases, with 6 bases of the junction left unmatched. This CDR3 reads CASSKIGGPGELFF. As DNA, the CDR3 is TGTGCCAGCAGCAAGATAGGGGGCCCCGGGGAGCTGTTTTTT.

The chain uses TRBV7-2 and TRBJ2-1; a possible D gene is TRBD2 (7 bases). Germline CDR1 is SGHTA and CDR2 is FQGNSA. The V gene lost 6 bases and the J gene lost 4 bases, with 19 bases spanning the gap. The CDR3 is 16 amino acids. The chain's CDR3 is CASRRGGWGGYNEQFF. In DNA, the CDR3 is TGTGCCAGCAGACGAGGGGGATGGGGGGGGTACAATGAGCAGTTCTTC.

The chain recombines TRBV10-1 with TRBJ1-1; no definite D call. Trimming took off 5 bases at V and 0 bases at J, with 13 bases between the two ends. The germline V gene has CDR1 WNHNN and CDR2 SYGVQD (reference sequence). The CDR3 is 15 residues long. CDR3 in amino acids: CASSRAYGVNTEAFF. The CDR3 nucleotides are TGCGCCAGCAGTAGAGCGTACGGGGTGAACACTGAAGCTTTCTTT.

V usage is TRBV28 and J usage is TRBJ2-7; 9 bases align to TRBD1. Per the germline V gene, CDR1 is MDHEN and CDR2 is SYDVKM. The ends lost 6 bases at V and 0 bases at J; junction bases unmatched: 6. The CDR3 runs to 15 residues. The CDR3 nucleotides read TGTGCCAGCAGACCAACGGGACAGGGCTCCTACGAGCAGTACTTC. This codes for CASRPTGQGSYEQYF. The full variable domain, with the rest looked up from reference TRBV28 and TRBJ2-7, is DVKVTQSSRYLVKRTGEKVFLECVQDMDHENMFWYRQDPGLGLRLIYFSYDVKMKEKGDIPEGYSVSREKKERFSLILESASTNQTSMYLCASRPTGQGSYEQYFGPGTRLTVT.

The genes are TRBV5-6 and TRBJ2-6; perhaps TRBD1 as D (6 bases). Between the trimmed V and J ends, which lost 4 bases and 2 bases, there was a span of 10 bases. CDR1 and CDR2 from the germline V gene are SGHDT and YYEEEE. The CDR3 consists of 15 residues. CDR3 protein: CASSDTGTGANVLTF. The CDR3 DNA reads TGTGCCAGCAGCGACACAGGGACTGGGGCCAACGTCCTGACTTTC. Drawing the rest from reference TRBV5-6 and TRBJ2-6, the complete variable domain is DAGVTQSPTHLIKTRGQQVTLRCSPKSGHDTVSWYQQALGQGPQFIFQYYEEEERQRGNFPDRFSGHQFPNYSSELNVNALLLGDSALYLCASSDTGTGANVLTFGAGSRLTVL.

This clone occurred once. The chain employs TRBV19 and TRBJ2-3; 8 positions match TRBD1. This CDR3 spans 16 amino acids. V shed 4 bases, J shed 3 bases, and the junction held 9 bases outside the gene matches. Germline CDR1 and CDR2: LNHDA and SQIVND (reference sequence). The DNA for the CDR3 is TGTGCCAGTAGTACACACCGGGACAGGTTAACAGATACGCAGTATTTT. Its protein is CASSTHRDRLTDTQYF. The full variable domain, with the rest looked up from reference TRBV19 and TRBJ2-3, is DGGITQSPKYLFRKEGQNVTLSCEQNLNHDAMYWYRQDPGQGLRLIYYSQIVNDFQKGDIAEGYSVSREKKESFPLTVTSAQKNPTAFYLCASSTHRDRLTDTQYFGPGTRLTVL.

The chain carries TRBV16 and TRBJ2-6; possibly TRBD2 for D (6 bases). Trimming pared 4 bases from V and 4 bases from J, leaving 11 bases between. This CDR3 region has 15 residues. The V gene's germline CDR1 is KGHSY and CDR2 FQNENV. The CDR3 is CASSLRGKGANVLTF. The CDR3 region has the DNA TGTGCCAGCAGCCTACGGGGGAAAGGGGCCAACGTCCTGACTTTC.

The chain is built from TRBV5-1 and TRBJ2-6; D is unclear. The V gene lost 7 bases and the J gene lost 4 bases, with 6 bases spanning the gap. Germline loops: CDR1 SGHRS, CDR2 YFSETQ. The CDR3 is made up of 12 amino acids. CDR3 in amino acids: CASLGGANVLTF. In nucleotides, the CDR3 is TGCGCCAGCTTGGGCGGGGCCAACGTCCTGACTTTC.

The chain employs TRBV28 and TRBJ2-3; D remains unclear. V was clipped by 3 bases and J by 4 bases, with 11 bases between them. The CDR3 consists of 14 residues. Germline V gene data show CDR1 as MDHEN and CDR2 as SYDVKM. Written as DNA, the CDR3 is TGTGCCAGCAGTTTTACTCTTACCGCAGATACGCAGTATTTT. Translated, it gives CASSFTLTADTQYF.

This clone was counted once. This chain connects TRBV28 to TRBJ2-7, with 8 positions matching TRBD2. Germline-derived CDR1 and CDR2 are MDHEN and SYDVKM. V dropped 6 bases and J dropped 4; count of bases not matched to a gene: 8. CDR3 length: 14 residues. Here the CDR3 reads CASRRAGEVYEQYF. In DNA form, the CDR3 reads TGTGCCAGCAGAAGAGCGGGAGAGGTTTACGAGCAGTACTTC.

V and J are TRBV13 and TRBJ2-1; 15 bases are a match to TRBD2. The CDR3 sequence is 18 residues long. Germline-derived CDR1 and CDR2 are PRHDT and FYEKMQ (reference sequence). The junction had 9 bases not matched to a gene; V was cut back by 4 bases and J by 5 bases. The CDR3 DNA reads TGTGCCAGCAGCTACGTTGGACTAGCGGGGGGGCCGCACAATGAGCAGTTCTTC. Translation gives CASSYVGLAGGPHNEQFF. Full variable domain (outside the CDR3, taken from reference TRBV13 and TRBJ2-1): AAGVIQSPRHLIKEKRETATLKCYPIPRHDTVYWYQQGPGQDPQFLISFYEKMQSDKGSIPDRFSAQQFSDYHSELNMSSLELGDSALYFCASSYVGLAGGPHNEQFFGPGTRLTVL.